What follows is one T cell receptor beta chain and its context. The identical CDR3 is also encoded by other nucleotide sequences in the sample. The sample comes from a study of shared clonotypes between healthy human individuals. Study summary: CD4 naive and CD4 memory each took three plates per donor, while CD8 naive took two and CD8 memory one.

Germline-derived CDR1 and CDR2 are KGHSH and LQKENI. The length of the CDR3 is 12 residues. Trimming took 4 bases from V and 3 from J, leaving 6 bases between them. Assay: immunoSEQ multiplex PCR; the TCRdb copy retains only in-frame clones and omits some. The table shows some 2.3 million clones, with roughly 93% occurring only once. The chain employs TRBV18 and TRBJ2-5; tentative D call: TRBD1 (5 bases). The source is a man aged 18 to 30 in good health. Some clones in this sample may be carry-over from other donors' samples. Sequencing was carried out using naive CD4+ T cells from PBMCs. Stated subset: CD45RA+ positively selected. The CDR3 region is CASSLREETQYF. The CDR3, as DNA: TGTGCCAGCTCACTCAGGGAAGAGACCCAGTACTTC.